This T cell receptor beta chain was sequenced during a study of cytomegalovirus exposure and HLA in healthy donors. Study observations and caveats: Within a later analysis, the majority of CMV-associated TCR beta chains appeared HLA-restricted.

PCR employed 60 Vbeta and 13 Jbeta primers. Assay: immunoSEQ multiplex PCR; the TCRdb copy retains only in-frame clones and omits some. Of about 160,000 clones in the sample, roughly four fifths were seen once. Germline V CDR1 and CDR2: SGHNT, YYREEE (reference sequence). V gave up 6 bases and J gave up 3 bases; unmatched junction bases: 5. The CDR3 is 15 amino acids. Comments on this clone: What it binds is not known.

This TCR came from a man aged 35 to 55 in good health and CMV-seronegative. Material for sequencing was PBMCs. The genes are TRBV5-4 and TRBJ2-1; 11 nucleotides match TRBD2. Here the CDR3 DNA reads TGTGCCAGCACCGGGACTAGCGGACGCTACAATGAGCAGTTCTTC. Residues: CASTGTSGRYNEQFF.